The 26 T cell receptor beta chains below all came from one sample that was sequenced in a study of blood T cell repertoires in COVID-19. TCRdb's table, derived via immunoSEQ multiplex PCR, lists solely in-frame clones and lacks some. The sample lists some 400,000 clones, more than 75% seen once, with less than 3.5% in the top ten. Sample: peripheral blood. These TCRs come from a human donor in a cohort sampled during active COVID-19.

This clone was counted a single time. Here the CDR3 reads CASSQDEGLAGAVQYF. The CDR3 DNA reads TGCGCCAGCAGCCAAGATGAGGGGCTAGCGGGTGCCGTGCAGTACTTC. The chain carries TRBV4-1 and TRBJ2-7; 8 nucleotides agree with TRBD2. Per germline, CDR1 MGHRA and CDR2 YSYEKL. The ends lost 0 bases at V and 9 bases at J; junction bases unmatched: 13. The CDR3 spans 16 residues.

The genes are TRBV13 and TRBJ2-5; TRBD1 agrees at 7 bases. V was clipped by 5 bases and J by 7 bases; unmatched bases: 22. This CDR3 has 18 amino acids. Germline V gives CDR1 PRHDT, CDR2 FYEKMQ (reference sequence). The CDR3 loop reads CASSDKFGTDRSVGTQYF. For the CDR3, the DNA is TGTGCCAGCAGCGACAAATTTGGGACAGATAGGTCCGTGGGGACCCAGTACTTC.

The CDR3 reads CASSDRGGNTIYF. The CDR3 DNA is TGTGCCAGCAGCGACAGGGGTGGAAACACCATATATTTT. This chain connects TRBV9 to TRBJ1-3; 7 bases align to TRBD1. Trimming cost V 3 bases and J 3 bases; bases outside gene matches: 0. CDR3 size: 13 residues. CDR1 and CDR2 from the germline V gene are SGDLS and YYNGEE.

The genes are TRBV18 and TRBJ1-4; no reliable D call. CDR1 and CDR2 (germline): KGHSH, LQKENI. The CDR3 has 15 residues. The ends were cut back, 3 bases at V and 3 bases at J, with 11 bases in the middle. The CDR3 coding sequence is TGTGCCAGCTCACCTAATCCTCCTCCTAATGAAAAACTGTTTTTT. As protein: CASSPNPPPNEKLFF. Variable domain in full (rest from reference TRBV18 and TRBJ1-4): NAGVMQNPRHLVRRRGQEARLRCSPMKGHSHVYWYRQLPEEGLKFMVYLQKENIIDESGMPKERFSAEFPKEGPSILRIQQVVRGDSAAYFCASSPNPPPNEKLFFGSGTQLSVL.

V gene TRBV11-2 combines with J gene TRBJ2-7, with 9 positions matching TRBD1. CDR1 SGHAT and CDR2 FQNNGV come from the germline V gene. V gave up 4 bases and J gave up 2 bases; unmatched junction bases: 6. The CDR3 has 15 amino acids. The CDR3 DNA is TGTGCCAGCAGCTCTCCGGGACAGGGAACCTACGAGCAGTACTTC. Protein product: CASSSPGQGTYEQYF.

The rearrangement uses TRBV5-1 and TRBJ2-7; 8 bases map to TRBD2. Trimming took 4 bases from V and 3 from J; bases not matched to a gene: 12. This CDR3 contains 16 residues. Germline values: CDR1 SGHRS, CDR2 YFSETQ. The CDR3 bases are TGCGCCAGCAGCCGACAAGCGGGAGTTAAGGACTACGAGCAGTACTTC. This sequence encodes CASSRQAGVKDYEQYF.

This chain uses TRBV5-8 with TRBJ1-4, with unresolved D. V shed 2 bases and J shed 5 bases, with 10 bases lying between them. CDR1 is SGHTS, CDR2 YDEGEE, per germline. The CDR3 length is 14 residues. CDR3: CASSFARLNEKLFF. CDR3 in DNA: TGTGCCAGCAGCTTCGCGAGATTAAATGAAAAACTGTTTTTT.

This clone was recorded a few times. This chain joins TRBV5-8 and TRBJ1-4; 7 nucleotides line up with TRBD1. The V and J ends lost 4 bases and 8 bases, in that order; junction bases with no gene match: 11. The CDR3 totals 15 residues. Looked up from germline, CDR1 is SGHTS and CDR2 is YDEGEE. CDR3 region: CASSLVGTVNEKLFF. CDR3 DNA: TGTGCCAGCAGCCTTGTAGGGACAGTAAACGAAAAACTGTTTTTT.

This clone has just a few counts. The chain is built from TRBV5-8 and TRBJ1-1; D remains unclear. Germline V CDR1 and CDR2: SGHTS, YDEGEE. The germline V and J ends were trimmed by 3 bases and 7 bases, with 19 bases remaining between them. CDR3 size: 15 residues. CDR3 sequence reads: CASSSSFNTYSEAFF. CDR3 coding DNA: TGTGCCAGCAGCTCGTCCTTTAACACCTACAGTGAAGCTTTCTTT.

The CDR3 DNA reads as TGTGCCAGCAGTGACTCGAACAGGGGAATGGTTGAGGATAATTCACCCCTCCACTTT. Residues: CASSDSNRGMVEDNSPLHF. The V gene is TRBV6-4, the J gene TRBJ1-6; TRBD1 agrees at 7 bases. CDR3 size: 19 residues. Germline CDR1 is MRHNA and CDR2 is SNTAGT. V was pared by 0 bases and J by 5 bases, with 13 bases of the junction left unmatched.

The rearrangement joins TRBV10-3 to TRBJ2-5; TRBD2 agrees at 9 bases. This CDR3 has 12 amino acids. Germline CDR1 and CDR2: ENHRY and SYGVKD. V shed 6 bases, J shed 9 bases, and the junction held 5 bases outside the gene matches. CDR3 DNA: TGTGCCATCAGCCTAGCGGGGAGAGCCCAGTACTTC. Protein product: CAISLAGRAQYF.

This chain uses TRBV6-5 with TRBJ2-2; TRBD1 matches at 7 bases. Germline CDR1 is MNHEY and CDR2 is SVGAGI. The CDR3 contains 15 residues. The J segment lost 6 bases and the V segment lost 4 bases, leaving 8 bases of the junction unmatched. DNA of the CDR3: TGTGCCAGCAGTTCGAGGGTGACAGGGCCCGGGGAGCTGTTTTTT. Its protein product is CASSSRVTGPGELFF.

This clone was counted only a few times. The CDR3 loop reads CASRDRGDYNEQFF. The CDR3 DNA is TGTGCCAGCAGGGACAGGGGGGACTACAATGAGCAGTTCTTC. The chain is built from TRBV28 and TRBJ2-1, with 10 nucleotides matching TRBD1. The CDR3 extends over 14 amino acids. The junction had 2 bases not matched to a gene; V was cut back by 6 bases and J by 3 bases. Germline CDR1 and CDR2: MDHEN and SYDVKM.

This chain connects TRBV27 to TRBJ1-6; 7 bases line up with TRBD1. The CDR3 extends over 16 amino acids. From germline, CDR1 is MNHEY and CDR2 SMNVEV (reference sequence). V gave up 5 bases and J gave up 0 bases; unmatched junction bases: 4. CDR3 sequence reads: CASSRGLGSYNSPLHF. DNA for the CDR3: TGTGCCAGCAGTAGGGGGCTTGGCTCCTATAATTCACCCCTCCACTTT.

The chain joins TRBV29-1 to TRBJ2-7; TRBD1 matches 8 bases. The CDR3 is 14 residues long. V shed 4 bases, J shed 5 bases, and the junction held 10 bases outside the gene matches. From germline, CDR1 is SQVTM and CDR2 ANQGSEA. The CDR3 bases are TGCAGCGTTGCAGGGGGCGCAAACCTCCACGAGCAGTACTTC. Amino acid sequence: CSVAGGANLHEQYF.

The chain has TRBV11-1 and TRBJ2-2; the D gene is possibly TRBD2 (6 bases). This CDR3 has 16 residues. The V end lost 5 bases, the J end lost 0 bases, and 13 bases lay between the germline ends. Germline-derived CDR1 and CDR2 are SGHAT and FQDESV (reference sequence). The CDR3 DNA reads TGTGCCAGCAGCCAAAATAGCGGAACGAACACCGGGGAGCTGTTTTTT. Encoded protein: CASSQNSGTNTGELFF.

The chain uses TRBV5-1 and TRBJ1-5; no reliable D call. This CDR3 region has 15 residues. Germline CDR1 is SGHRS and CDR2 is YFSETQ. Trimming cost V 4 bases and J 4 bases, with 15 bases left between them. CDR3 nucleotide sequence: TGCGCCAGCAGCCCGGCCGGGGAATGGAATCAGCCCCAGCATTTT. Translating it yields CASSPAGEWNQPQHF.

This chain links TRBV19 with TRBJ2-5, with 8 positions matching TRBD2. The CDR3 is 15 amino acids. With 4 bases clipped from V and 0 bases from J, the junction kept 4 bases outside the gene matches. Per the germline V gene, CDR1 is LNHDA and CDR2 is SQIVND (reference sequence). The CDR3 coding sequence is TGTGCCAGTAGTACGTCTAGCGGGCACCAAGAGACCCAGTACTTC. The encoded protein is CASSTSSGHQETQYF.

The chain combines TRBV12-3 or TRBV12-4 with TRBJ1-1; D possibly corresponds to TRBD1 (5 bases). Trimming cost V 5 bases and J 11 bases, with 15 bases left between them. This CDR3 is built from 12 residues. The CDR3 DNA reads as TGTGCCAGCAGTACAGGTGAAAGGTTTGCTTTCTTT. Translated: CASSTGERFAFF.

The V and J genes are TRBV12-3 or TRBV12-4 and TRBJ2-3; D not certain. This CDR3 contains 13 residues. V lost 6 bases, J lost 2 bases, and 9 bases lay in between. CDR3 coding DNA: TGTGCCAGCAGCCACGGTACCACAGATACGCAGTATTTT. Its translation is CASSHGTTDTQYF.

This rearrangement joins TRBV6-5 to TRBJ1-5; D is perhaps TRBD1 (6 bases). The V end lost 6 bases, the J end lost 0 bases, and 12 bases lay between the germline ends. Germline assignment: CDR1 MNHEY and CDR2 SVGAGI. This CDR3 region has 15 residues. CDR3 bases: TGTGCCAGCAGCTACGGGGGCCTTAGCAATCAGCCCCAGCATTTT. Protein product: CASSYGGLSNQPQHF.

The V and J genes are TRBV30 and TRBJ1-6, with a possible D match to TRBD1 (5 bases). V was trimmed by 5 bases and J by 8 bases, leaving 13 bases between them. CDR3 size: 13 residues. Per the germline V gene, CDR1 is GTSNPN and CDR2 is SVGIG (reference sequence). CDR3 bases: TGTGCCTGGTCGGGGGGGATGTATTCACCCCTCCACTTT. Amino acid sequence: CAWSGGMYSPLHF.

The V and J genes are TRBV6-4 and TRBJ2-1; no clear D. Between the trimmed V and J ends, which lost 4 bases and 5 bases, there was a span of 9 bases. CDR1 is MRHNA and CDR2 is SNTAGT in the germline V gene. The CDR3 loop spans 13 amino acids. The CDR3 is CASSAGIDNEQFF. The CDR3 DNA is TGTGCCAGCAGTGCAGGCATAGACAATGAGCAGTTCTTC.

This chain links TRBV15 with TRBJ2-2, with 7 nucleotides matching TRBD1. CDR3 size: 13 residues. V lost 2 bases and J lost 6; bases outside the gene matches: 0. CDR1 is LNHNV, CDR2 YYDKDF, per germline (reference sequence). CDR3 in DNA: TGTGCCACCAGCAGAACAGGGGCCGGGGAGCTGTTTTTT. Its protein is CATSRTGAGELFF.

V usage is TRBV11-2 and J usage is TRBJ1-1; perhaps TRBD1 as D (5 bases). From germline, CDR1 is SGHAT and CDR2 FQNNGV. The germline V and J ends were trimmed by 0 bases and 7 bases, with 15 bases remaining between them. The CDR3 runs to 15 residues. Written as DNA, the CDR3 is TGTGCCAGCAGCTTAGATCCTGGGGGGTCGTATGAAGCTTTCTTT. This translates into CASSLDPGGSYEAFF.

This clone was observed a few times. This sequence joins TRBV5-6 and TRBJ1-1; TRBD1 aligns across 7 bases. Germline V gene data show CDR1 as SGHDT and CDR2 as YYEEEE. V trimming: 4 bases; J trimming: 4 bases; junction bases outside the gene matches: 10. This CDR3 has 15 amino acids. CDR3 in amino acids: CASSVVTRDSTEAFF. The CDR3 nucleotides are TGTGCCAGCAGCGTCGTAACGCGGGACAGCACTGAAGCTTTCTTT.